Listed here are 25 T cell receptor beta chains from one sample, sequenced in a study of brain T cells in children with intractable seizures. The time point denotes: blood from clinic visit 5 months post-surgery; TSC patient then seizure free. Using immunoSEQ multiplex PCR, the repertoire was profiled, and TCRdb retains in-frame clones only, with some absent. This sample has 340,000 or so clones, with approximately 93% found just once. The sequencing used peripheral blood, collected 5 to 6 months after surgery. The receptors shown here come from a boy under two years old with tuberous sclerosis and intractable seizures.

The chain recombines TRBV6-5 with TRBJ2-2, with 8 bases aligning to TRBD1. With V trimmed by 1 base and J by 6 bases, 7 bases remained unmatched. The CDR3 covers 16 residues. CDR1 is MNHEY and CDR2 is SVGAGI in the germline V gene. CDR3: CASSYLGTGEAGELFF. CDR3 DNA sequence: TGTGCCAGCAGTTACTTAGGGACAGGAGAGGCCGGGGAGCTGTTTTTT.

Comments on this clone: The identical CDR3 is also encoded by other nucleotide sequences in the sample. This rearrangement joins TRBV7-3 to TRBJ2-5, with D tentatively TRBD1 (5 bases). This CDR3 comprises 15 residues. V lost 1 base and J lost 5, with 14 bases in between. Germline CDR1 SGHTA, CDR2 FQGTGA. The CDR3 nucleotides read TGTGCCAGCAGCTTAAAAGGGGAACTTTGGGAGACCCAGTACTTC. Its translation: CASSLKGELWETQYF.

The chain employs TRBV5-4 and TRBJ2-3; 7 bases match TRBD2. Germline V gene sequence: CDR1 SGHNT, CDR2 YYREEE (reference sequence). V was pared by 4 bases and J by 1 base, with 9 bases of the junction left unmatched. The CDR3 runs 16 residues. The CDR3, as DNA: TGTGCCAGCAGCCCCCCTGCGGGAGCGGGCACAGATACGCAGTATTTT. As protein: CASSPPAGAGTDTQYF. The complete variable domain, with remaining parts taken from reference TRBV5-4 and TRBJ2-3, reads ETGVTQSPTHLIKTRGQQVTLRCSSQSGHNTVSWYQQALGQGPQFIFQYYREEENGRGNFPPRFSGLQFPNYSSELNVNALELDDSALYLCASSPPAGAGTDTQYFGPGTRLTVL.

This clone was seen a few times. The CDR3 bases are TGTGCCAGCAGCCTGACCCGGGACTGGTATTCACCCCTCCACTTT. The encoded protein is CASSLTRDWYSPLHF. This chain links TRBV9 with TRBJ1-6; weak D call: TRBD1 (5 bases). This CDR3 has 15 residues. Germline V gene lookup returns CDR1 SGDLS and CDR2 YYNGEE. Deletions cut 4 bases from V and 8 bases from J, with 16 bases between. Filled out from reference TRBV9 and TRBJ1-6, the complete variable domain reads DSGVTQTPKHLITATGQRVTLRCSPRSGDLSVYWYQQSLDQGLQFLIQYYNGEERAKGNILERFSAQQFPDLHSELNLSSLELGDSALYFCASSLTRDWYSPLHFGNGTRLTVT.

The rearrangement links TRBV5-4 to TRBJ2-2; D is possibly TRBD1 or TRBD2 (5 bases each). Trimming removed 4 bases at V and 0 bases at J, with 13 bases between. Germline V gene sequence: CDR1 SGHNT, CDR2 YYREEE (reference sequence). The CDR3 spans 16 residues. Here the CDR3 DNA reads TGTGCCAGCAGCCCGGGGCGAGGTTCGAACACCGGGGAGCTGTTTTTT. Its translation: CASSPGRGSNTGELFF.

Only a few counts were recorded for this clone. Here the CDR3 reads CASSQDGTATTVEQYF. In nucleotides, the CDR3 is TGTGCCAGCAGCCAAGACGGGACCGCGACAACAGTAGAGCAGTACTTC. The rearrangement joins TRBV3-1 (or the pseudogene TRBV3-2) to TRBJ2-7, with D perhaps given as TRBD1 or TRBD2 (5 bases each). Germline-derived CDR1 and CDR2 are LGHDT and YNNKEL (reference sequence). The CDR3 length is 16 residues. V was pared by 0 bases and J by 7 bases, with 19 bases between.

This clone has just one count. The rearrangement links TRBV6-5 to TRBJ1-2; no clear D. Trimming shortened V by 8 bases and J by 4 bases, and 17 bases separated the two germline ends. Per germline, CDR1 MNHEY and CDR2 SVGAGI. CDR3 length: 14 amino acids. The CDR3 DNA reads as TGTGCCAGCGAGGTATCAGAGCGGCCCTATGGCTACACCTTC. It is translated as CASEVSERPYGYTF.

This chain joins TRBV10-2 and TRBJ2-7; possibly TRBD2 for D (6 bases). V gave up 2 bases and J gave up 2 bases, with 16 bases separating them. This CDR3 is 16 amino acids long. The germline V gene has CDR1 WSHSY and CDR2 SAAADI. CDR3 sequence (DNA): TGCGCCAGCAGTGAGGAGGTGGGAGCGGGCCCCTACGAGCAGTACTTC. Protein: CASSEEVGAGPYEQYF.

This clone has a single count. The CDR3 nucleotides are TGTGCCAGCACGACGGCCGCGGGAAACACCATATATTTT. Translated: CASTTAAGNTIYF. The chain recombines TRBV28 with TRBJ1-3; D remains unclear. The germline CDR1 and CDR2 sequences are MDHEN and SYDVKM. This CDR3 has 13 residues. V was pared by 7 bases and J by 4 bases, with 11 bases between. Complete variable domain (other parts from reference TRBV28 and TRBJ1-3): DVKVTQSSRYLVKRTGEKVFLECVQDMDHENMFWYRQDPGLGLRLIYFSYDVKMKEKGDIPEGYSVSREKKERFSLILESASTNQTSMYLCASTTAAGNTIYFGEGSWLTVV.

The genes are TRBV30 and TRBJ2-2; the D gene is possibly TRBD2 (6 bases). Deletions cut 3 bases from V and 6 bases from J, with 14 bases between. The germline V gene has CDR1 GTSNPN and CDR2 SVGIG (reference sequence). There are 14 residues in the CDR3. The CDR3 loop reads CAWSAGTWPGELFF. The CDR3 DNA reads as TGTGCCTGGAGCGCCGGGACTTGGCCCGGGGAGCTGTTTTTT.

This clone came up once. Here the CDR3 reads CASSWAQTGGNEQYF. The CDR3 DNA reads as TGCGCCAGCAGCTGGGCCCAGACAGGAGGGAACGAGCAGTACTTC. The chain combines TRBV5-1 with TRBJ2-7; tentatively, D is TRBD1 or TRBD2 (6 bases each). Trimming left V 3 bases short and J 5 bases short, with 18 bases between. The CDR3 consists of 15 residues. Germline-derived CDR1 and CDR2 are SGHRS and YFSETQ. Full variable domain (outside the CDR3, taken from reference TRBV5-1 and TRBJ2-7): KAGVTQTPRYLIKTRGQQVTLSCSPISGHRSVSWYQQTPGQGLQFLFEYFSETQRNKGNFPGRFSGRQFSNSRSEMNVSTLELGDSALYLCASSWAQTGGNEQYFGPGTRLTVT.

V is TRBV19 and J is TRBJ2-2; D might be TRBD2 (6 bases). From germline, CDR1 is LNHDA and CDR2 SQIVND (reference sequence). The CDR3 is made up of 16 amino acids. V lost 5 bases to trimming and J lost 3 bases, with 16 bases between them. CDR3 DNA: TGTGCCAGTAGTGAGGGGCGGGACCCCTACACCGGGGAGCTGTTTTTT. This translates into CASSEGRDPYTGELFF.

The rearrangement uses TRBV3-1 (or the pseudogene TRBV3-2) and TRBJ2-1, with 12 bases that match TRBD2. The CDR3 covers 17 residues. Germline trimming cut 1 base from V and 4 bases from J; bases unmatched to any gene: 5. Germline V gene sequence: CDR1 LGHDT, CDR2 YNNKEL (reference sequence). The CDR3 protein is CASSQGASGRAYNEQFF. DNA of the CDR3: TGTGCCAGCAGCCAAGGGGCTAGCGGGAGGGCTTACAATGAGCAGTTCTTC.

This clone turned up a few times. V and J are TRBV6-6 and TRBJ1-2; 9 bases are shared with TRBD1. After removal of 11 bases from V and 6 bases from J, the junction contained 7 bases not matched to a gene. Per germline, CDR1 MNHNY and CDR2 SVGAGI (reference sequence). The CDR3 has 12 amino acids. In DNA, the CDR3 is TGTGCCGGAAAACAGGGGGCGGATGGCTACACCTTC. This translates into CAGKQGADGYTF.

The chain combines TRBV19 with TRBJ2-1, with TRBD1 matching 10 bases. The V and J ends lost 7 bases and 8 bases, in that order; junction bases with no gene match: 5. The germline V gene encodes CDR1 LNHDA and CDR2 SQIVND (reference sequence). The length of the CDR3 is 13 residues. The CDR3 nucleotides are TGTGCCAGTAAGGGACAGGGGTGGCATGAGCAGTTCTTC. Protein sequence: CASKGQGWHEQFF.

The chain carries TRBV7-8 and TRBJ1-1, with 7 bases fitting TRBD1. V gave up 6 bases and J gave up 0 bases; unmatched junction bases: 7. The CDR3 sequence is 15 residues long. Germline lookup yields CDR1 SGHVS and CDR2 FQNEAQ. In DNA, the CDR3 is TGTGCCAGCAGTCACAAGGGGGCTCTGAACACTGAAGCTTTCTTT. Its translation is CASSHKGALNTEAFF.

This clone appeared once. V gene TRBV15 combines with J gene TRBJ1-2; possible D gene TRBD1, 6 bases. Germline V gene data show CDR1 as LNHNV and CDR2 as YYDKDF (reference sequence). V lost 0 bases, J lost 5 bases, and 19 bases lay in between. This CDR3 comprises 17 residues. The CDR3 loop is CATSRDGVGGWRYGYTF. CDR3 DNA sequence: TGTGCCACCAGCAGAGATGGGGTGGGGGGCTGGAGGTATGGCTACACCTTC.

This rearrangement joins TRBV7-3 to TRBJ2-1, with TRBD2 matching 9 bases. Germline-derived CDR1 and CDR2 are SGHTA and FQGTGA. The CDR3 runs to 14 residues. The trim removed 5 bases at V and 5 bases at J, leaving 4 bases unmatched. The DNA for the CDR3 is TGTGCCAGCAGCCGGAGCGGGGGGAACAATGAGCAGTTCTTC. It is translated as CASSRSGGNNEQFF.

The CDR3 nucleotides are TGTGCCAGCAGCAAAGGAGTGAGACAGGGTTTGCGAGAAACTTTCTTT. Amino acids: CASSKGVRQGLRETFF. This chain uses TRBV21-1 with TRBJ1-1; the table calls TRBD1, which could not be checked here. TRBV21-1 is a pseudogene segment. The length of the CDR3 is 16 residues.

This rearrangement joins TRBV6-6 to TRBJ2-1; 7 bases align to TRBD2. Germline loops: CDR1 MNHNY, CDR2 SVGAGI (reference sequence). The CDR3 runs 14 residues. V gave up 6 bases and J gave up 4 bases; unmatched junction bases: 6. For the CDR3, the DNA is TGTGCCAGCAGGGCGGGGGAACGGTACAATGAGCAGTTCTTC. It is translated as CASRAGERYNEQFF.

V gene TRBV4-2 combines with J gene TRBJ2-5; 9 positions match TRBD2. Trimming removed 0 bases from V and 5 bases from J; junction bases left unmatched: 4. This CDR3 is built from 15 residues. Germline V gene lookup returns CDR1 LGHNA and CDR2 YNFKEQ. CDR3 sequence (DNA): TGTGCCAGCAGCCAAGATCAGGGACTAGCTGAGACCCAGTACTTC. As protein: CASSQDQGLAETQYF.

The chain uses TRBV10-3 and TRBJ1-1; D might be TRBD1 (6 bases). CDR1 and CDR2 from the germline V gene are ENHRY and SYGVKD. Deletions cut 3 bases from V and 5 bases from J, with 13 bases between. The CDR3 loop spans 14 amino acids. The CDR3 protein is CAISDTQGRTEAFF. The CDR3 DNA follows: TGTGCCATCAGTGATACACAGGGTCGGACTGAAGCTTTCTTT.

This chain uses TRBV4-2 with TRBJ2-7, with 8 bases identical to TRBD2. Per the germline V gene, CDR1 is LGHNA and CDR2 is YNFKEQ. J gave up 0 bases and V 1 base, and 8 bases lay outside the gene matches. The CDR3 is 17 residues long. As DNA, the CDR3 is TGTGCCAGCAGCCAAGTTGGTAGCGGGACATACTCCTACGAGCAGTACTTC. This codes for CASSQVGSGTYSYEQYF.

CDR3 residues: CASSLEPDSGNTIYF. The CDR3, as DNA: TGTGCCAGCAGCCTAGAACCGGACTCTGGAAACACCATATATTTT. The chain uses TRBV9 and TRBJ1-3; D is unresolved. Germline lookup yields CDR1 SGDLS and CDR2 YYNGEE. The CDR3 has 15 amino acids. Trimming shortened V by 4 bases and J by 0 bases, and 11 bases separated the two germline ends.

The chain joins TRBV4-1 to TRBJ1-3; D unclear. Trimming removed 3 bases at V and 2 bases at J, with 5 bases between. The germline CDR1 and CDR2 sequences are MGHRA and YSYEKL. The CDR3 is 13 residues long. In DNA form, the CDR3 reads TGCGCCAGCAGCCAGTGGGCTGGAAACACCATATATTTT. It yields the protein CASSQWAGNTIYF.